One sample yielded the 9 T cell receptor beta chains listed below, sequenced in a study of blood T cell repertoires in COVID-19. Libraries were prepared by immunoSEQ multiplex PCR; TCRdb keeps only in-frame clonotypes and omits some of them. This table holds approximately 300,000 clones, roughly 86% found once. What was sequenced was PBMCs or T cells enriched from blood (not recorded which). The receptor source for this set is a woman in her late teens or twenties who had recovered from COVID-19.

The chain combines TRBV11-3 with TRBJ1-1; 7 bases are shared with TRBD1. In germline, CDR1 is SGHNT, CDR2 YENEEA. The CDR3 length is 13 residues. J was trimmed by 5 bases and V by 5 bases; bases with no gene match: 5. In DNA form, the CDR3 reads TGTGCCAGCAGCGTGGACAGGAGGACTGAAGCTTTCTTT. Translation: CASSVDRRTEAFF.

This chain joins TRBV11-3 and TRBJ2-7, with 9 bases aligning to TRBD1. The CDR3 spans 15 residues. The V gene's germline CDR1 is SGHNT and CDR2 YENEEA. V lost 5 bases and J lost 1; bases outside the gene matches: 6. The CDR3 spells CASSPGTGHSYEQYF. The CDR3 DNA sequence: TGTGCCAGCAGCCCAGGGACAGGGCATTCCTACGAGCAGTACTTC.

This CDR3 is CASSLGGLNGYTF. The DNA for the CDR3 is TGTGCCAGCAGTTTGGGGGGGCTGAATGGCTACACCTTC. The chain recombines TRBV12-3 or TRBV12-4 with TRBJ1-2, with a possible D match to TRBD1 (6 bases). The CDR3 consists of 13 residues. V gave up 3 bases and J gave up 6 bases, with 11 bases separating them.

This clone was recorded only once. The V gene is TRBV19, the J gene TRBJ2-5, with D maybe TRBD1 (6 bases). The CDR3 runs 15 residues. The germline V and J ends were trimmed by 2 bases and 4 bases, with 14 bases remaining between them. Per germline, CDR1 LNHDA and CDR2 SQIVND (reference sequence). CDR3 loop: CASSIMGAEGETQYF. DNA for the CDR3: TGTGCCAGTAGTATAATGGGGGCCGAGGGAGAGACCCAGTACTTC.

V and J are TRBV19 and TRBJ1-6, with D unresolved. Per germline, CDR1 LNHDA and CDR2 SQIVND (reference sequence). The CDR3 is 13 residues long. Trimming left V 7 bases short and J 6 bases short, with 10 bases between. Written as DNA, the CDR3 is TGTGCCAGTACGTTTGGCGGTAATTCACCCCTCCACTTT. Amino acids: CASTFGGNSPLHF.

The rearrangement links TRBV2 to TRBJ1-5, with TRBD1 as a possible D gene (5 bases). CDR3 length equals 14 residues. Trimming stripped 7 bases from V and 4 bases from J, with 14 bases between. From germline, CDR1 is SNHLY and CDR2 FYNNEI. The CDR3: CASTKWGRNQPQHF. CDR3 in DNA: TGTGCCAGCACCAAATGGGGCAGAAATCAGCCCCAGCATTTT.

The V gene is TRBV10-3, the J gene TRBJ2-1; TRBD2 agrees at 9 bases. This CDR3 spans 16 amino acids. Germline V gene lookup returns CDR1 ENHRY and CDR2 SYGVKD. J was trimmed by 6 bases and V by 4 bases; bases with no gene match: 10. CDR3 nucleotides: TGTGCCATCAGTGGGTTAGCGGGAGTGGGTTTCAATGAGCAGTTCTTC. Translated: CAISGLAGVGFNEQFF.

The V call is TRBV7-6, the J call TRBJ2-7, with a weak D call TRBD2 (5 bases). V lost 5 bases and J lost 0, with 11 bases in between. Looked up from germline, CDR1 is SGHVS and CDR2 is FNYEAQ. The CDR3 consists of 14 residues. The CDR3 DNA is TGTGCCAGCAGCCCAATACGGGACTCCTACGAGCAGTACTTC. Protein sequence: CASSPIRDSYEQYF. The whole variable domain, remainder taken from reference TRBV7-6 and TRBJ2-7, is GAGVSQSPRYKVTKRGQDVALRCDPISGHVSLYWYRQALGQGPEFLTYFNYEAQQDKSGLPNDRFSAERPEGSISTLTIQRTEQRDSAMYRCASSPIRDSYEQYFGPGTRLTVT.

The chain links TRBV11-3 to TRBJ2-2; 10 positions agree with TRBD2. The V segment lost 1 base and the J segment 2 bases; nucleotides outside the gene matches: 4. This CDR3 is built from 17 residues. The germline gives CDR1 SGHNT, CDR2 YENEEA. As DNA, the CDR3 is TGTGCCAGCAGCTTAGCTAGCGGGGGACGAAACACCGGGGAGCTGTTTTTT. Protein product: CASSLASGGRNTGELFF.